This T cell receptor beta chain was retrieved from a study of T cell responses to AZD1222 COVID-19 vaccine (dated by TCRdb to the early 2020s). Looking at the study overall: TCR sequencing covered 233 trial participants: 200 to 210 given two doses of AZD1222 and 26 given two doses of MenACWY control vaccine. Enrollment into the trials was organized by age into subgroups of 18-55, 56-69 and 70-plus years, and those subgroups contained roughly 150, 30 and 60 TCR-sequenced participants, respectively.

The CDR3 regions of human TCRbeta chains were analyzed by immunosequencing. Per the authors' processing: TCRs in the repertoires were compared against a reference library of SARS-CoV-2-specific TCRs that had been generated with the MIRA antigen-specificity platform. Breadth meant the fraction of unique TCRs that were SARS-CoV-2-associated, whereas depth meant the fraction of total T cells that were SARS-CoV-2-associated. Using the MIRA data, each spike-specific TCR was assigned both to the spike region to which the TCR was reactive and to a CD4 or CD8 class. Log10-transformed breadth and depth values were compared by one-way ANOVA with Sidak's multiple comparisons tests. TCRdb holds this immuneACCESS table with in-frame rearrangements only. Some clones are missing; in checked studies, unresolved V genes explain under half, and the rest has no known cause. That table gives V, J and clone size, and the DNA gave D and trimming. A total of about 97,000 clones appear in this sample, approximately 87% of them only once. The biggest ten clones account for roughly 10% of the sample.

Here V drops 6 bases and J drops 4 bases, and the junction holds 2 bases not matched to any gene. The CDR3, from cysteine to phenylalanine, totals 12 residues. Only the CDR3 part of the read is kept: 36 bases, read in frame from the first base. Sequences LNHDA (CDR1) and SQIVND (CDR2) are obtained from the germline V gene (reference sequence). The time point label, as the study defines it: about 28 days (+/-7) after the second vaccine dose. Because spike-specific TCR depth and breadth did not differ between the two schedules, AZD1222 recipients who got a second dose at roughly 4 weeks were pooled with those who got a second dose at roughly 12 weeks. Samples from vaccinated people were obtained from the UK trials COV001 and COV002, which included a single-blind randomized controlled phase 2/3 trial of AZD1222 (ChAdOx1 nCoV-19) in healthy adults. For TCRbeta chain sequencing, PBMC samples from trial participants were taken at day 0 and at day 28 after the second dose.

Study-wide conclusions, independent of this receptor: Conclusions about previously exposed vaccinees are limited, since just a handful of AZD1222 recipients were seropositive for SARS-CoV-2 at baseline. A significant rise in spike-specific TCR breadth and depth was observed after two AZD1222 doses relative to day 0 and relative to MenACWY recipients. Epitopes outside the regions mutated in the B.1.351 and B.1.1.7 variants were reportedly recognized by nearly half of the unique spike-specific TCRs. In the small 56-69-year group, the increase in depth fell short of significance, most likely because of low power. The vaccine-associated CD4 TCRs covered the entire spike protein, and the dominant responses fell in regions 160-218 and 743-854. Participants were mostly white British and included more females than males, and it was suggested by the authors that clonal diversity may have been underestimated. Because no samples from the day 14 peak response were available, repertoires could be characterized only after the peak T cell response.

A word on this clone: Its antigen is not yet known. The record has no base qualities; no much larger clone is one base away.

The sequenced sample was peripheral blood, obtained 28 days after the second AZD1222 dose. Recombination linked TRBV19 to TRBJ1-2; 7 central nucleotides agree with TRBD1. The receptor's source is an adult who received the AZD1222 COVID-19 vaccine. The CDR3 protein is CASRTGIYGYTF. Here is the DNA: TGTGCCAGTAGGACAGGGATCTATGGCTACACCTTC.